A selection of T cell receptor beta chains follows, all from one sample in a study of technical replicates of blood from several donors. Measured with immunoSEQ multiplex PCR; TCRdb has only the in-frame clones, and not every one. The data hold tens of thousands of clones, with about 88% observed a single time. Material: PBMCs. These receptors were taken from a human donor in good health. Some clones in this sample may be carry-over from other donors' samples. The CDR3 runs from the conserved cysteine through the conserved F or W. Each record gives: D gene, clone size, J gene, V gene, CDR3 protein, CDR3 DNA. A D gene is named only where the DNA matches it firmly. Size is omitted from some rows. Given values are once, few, many or a class for expanded clones.

>TRBD1|NA|TRBJ1-4|TRBV11-2
CASSRDRLNEKLFF
TGTGCCAGCAGCCGGGACAGGCTTAATGAAAAACTGTTTTTT
>TRBD1|NA|TRBJ2-7|TRBV18
CASKTGGGVYEQYF
TGTGCCAGCAAAACAGGGGGAGGCGTCTACGAGCAGTACTTC
>TRBD1|NA|TRBJ2-7|TRBV18
CASSPRQGYEQYF
TGTGCCAGCTCACCAAGACAGGGTTACGAGCAGTACTTC
>NA|NA|TRBJ2-3|TRBV5-4
CASSLAARADTQYF
TGTGCCAGCAGCTTAGCGGCCCGGGCGGATACGCAGTATTTT
>NA|NA|TRBJ1-2|TRBV4-3
CASSLGAGQRRYTF
TGCGCCAGCAGCCTGGGAGCCGGGCAGAGGCGCTACACCTTC
>TRBD2|NA|TRBJ2-3|TRBV6-5
CASSSGIAGGTDTQYF
TGTGCCAGCAGTTCCGGAATAGCGGGAGGCACAGATACGCAGTATTTT
>NA|NA|TRBJ2-7|TRBV7-9
CASSLLMMEQYF
TGTGCCAGCAGCTTACTAATGATGGAGCAGTACTTC
>TRBD1|NA|TRBJ1-5|TRBV30
CAWSPLHRGNNQPQHF
TGTGCCTGGAGTCCACTCCACAGGGGTAACAATCAGCCCCAGCATTTT
>NA|NA|TRBJ1-4|TRBV28
CASSFQGLVNEKLFF
TGTGCCAGCAGTTTCCAGGGGCTGGTTAATGAAAAACTGTTTTTT
>NA|once|TRBJ1-1|TRBV18
CASSQGGNTEAFF
TGTGCCAGCTCACAAGGAGGGAACACTGAAGCTTTCTTT
>TRBD1|NA|TRBJ2-7|TRBV20-1
CSATGPYEQYF
TGCAGTGCGACAGGGCCCTACGAGCAGTACTTC
>TRBD2|NA|TRBJ2-1|TRBV9
CASSVDGTRGLDEQFF
TGTGCCAGCAGCGTAGATGGGACTAGGGGTTTAGATGAGCAGTTCTTC
>NA|NA|TRBJ2-7|TRBV11-2
CASSLDLGRGTYEQYF
TGTGCCAGCAGCTTAGATCTCGGCAGGGGAACCTACGAGCAGTACTTC
>NA|once|TRBJ1-2|TRBV6-1
CASSPNRVDGYTF
TGTGCCAGCAGCCCAAACAGGGTGGACGGCTACACCTTC
>NA|NA|TRBJ1-2|TRBV7-2
CASRYTGLSGYTF
TGTGCCAGCAGATATACAGGGCTAAGTGGCTACACCTTC
>NA|NA|TRBJ2-5|TRBV5-1
CASSLGLERAQYF
TGCGCCAGCAGCTTGGGACTAGAGAGGGCCCAGTACTTC
>TRBD1|NA|TRBJ1-1|TRBV30
CAWSVTGTGGFGTEAFF
TGTGCCTGGAGTGTAACTGGGACAGGGGGCTTCGGCACTGAAGCTTTCTTT
>TRBD1|NA|TRBJ2-1|TRBV6-5
CASSSDRGLYNEQFF
TGTGCCAGCAGCTCAGACAGGGGTCTCTACAATGAGCAGTTCTTC
>NA|NA|TRBJ1-4|TRBV7-2
CASSLGYVTNEKLFF
TGTGCCAGCAGCTTAGGCTATGTAACTAATGAAAAACTGTTTTTT
>TRBD2|NA|TRBJ2-2|TRBV5-1
CASSVSGRFANTGELFF
TGCGCCAGCAGTGTTAGCGGGAGGTTCGCGAACACCGGGGAGCTGTTTTTT
>TRBD1|NA|TRBJ1-2|TRBV12-5
CASGQSRDRVFGDGYTF
TGTGCTAGTGGGCAGTCCCGGGACAGGGTTTTCGGTGATGGCTACACCTTC
>NA|NA|TRBJ1-2|TRBV2
CASSEGGAGAYGYTF
TGTGCCAGCAGTGAGGGGGGTGCCGGAGCTTATGGCTACACCTTC
>TRBD1|NA|TRBJ2-5|TRBV11-2
CASSRDSRETQYF
TGTGCCAGCAGCAGGGACAGTCGAGAAACCCAGTACTTC
>NA|NA|TRBJ2-3|TRBV9
CASSVDLSPDTQYF
TGTGCCAGCAGCGTAGACTTGTCCCCCGATACGCAGTATTTT
>NA|NA|TRBJ2-5|TRBV7-9
CASSRVQETQYF
TGTGCCAGCAGCCGAGTTCAAGAGACCCAGTACTTC
>TRBD1|NA|TRBJ2-7|TRBV5-1
CASSRTGVSVYEQYF
TGCGCCAGCAGCAGGACAGGGGTATCGGTCTACGAGCAGTACTTC